This T cell receptor (beta chain) appears in the sequencing data of a study of T cells in Graves' hyperthyroidism and ophthalmopathy. This clonotype was seen repeatedly, ten times or more. From RNA transcripts, TCR beta CDR3 regions were amplified. The TCR CDR3 first-round RT-PCR relied on the HTBI primer set. TCRdb fed the multiplex PCR reads into MiXCR, producing one record per CDR3 protein. Found here are hundreds of thousands of distinct CDR3 sequences, about two fifths of them singletons; the top ten hold 7% to 10%. From germline, CDR1 is SNHLY and CDR2 FYNNEI. The CDR3 spans 12 residues. V lost 8 bases, J lost 2 bases, and 7 bases lay in between.

The receptor's source is a man in his late teens or twenties with Graves' hyperthyroidism. Sequencing was performed on blood. The chain recombines TRBV2 with TRBJ1-5; D not resolved. CDR3 nucleotides: TGTGCCAGCGCGGCAGGCAATCAGCCCCAGCATTTT. Translation: CASAAGNQPQHF.